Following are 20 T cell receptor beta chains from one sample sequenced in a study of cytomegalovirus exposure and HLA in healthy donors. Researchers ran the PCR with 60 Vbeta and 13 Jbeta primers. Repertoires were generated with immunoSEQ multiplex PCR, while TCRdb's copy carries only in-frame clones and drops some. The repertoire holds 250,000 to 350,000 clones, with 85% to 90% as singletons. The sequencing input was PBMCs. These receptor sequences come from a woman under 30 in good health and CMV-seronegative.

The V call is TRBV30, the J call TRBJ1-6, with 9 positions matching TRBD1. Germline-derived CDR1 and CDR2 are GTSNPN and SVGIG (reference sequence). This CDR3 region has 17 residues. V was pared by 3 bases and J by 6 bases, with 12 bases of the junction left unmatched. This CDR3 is CAWREPTGGFSNSPLHF. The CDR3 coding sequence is TGTGCCTGGAGAGAACCAACAGGGGGCTTTAGTAATTCACCCCTCCACTTT. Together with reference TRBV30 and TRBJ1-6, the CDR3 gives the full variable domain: SQTIHQWPATLVQPVGSPLSLECTVEGTSNPNLYWYRQAAGRGLQLLFYSVGIGQISSEVPQNLSASRPQDRQFILSSKKLLLSDSGFYLCAWREPTGGFSNSPLHFGNGTRLTVT.

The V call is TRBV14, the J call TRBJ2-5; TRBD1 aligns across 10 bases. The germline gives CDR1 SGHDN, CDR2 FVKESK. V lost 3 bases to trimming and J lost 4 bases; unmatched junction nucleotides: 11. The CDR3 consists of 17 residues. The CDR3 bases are TGTGCCAGCAGCCAGAGGAGACCGGGACAGGGGAGAGAGACCCAGTACTTC. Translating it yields CASSQRRPGQGRETQYF.

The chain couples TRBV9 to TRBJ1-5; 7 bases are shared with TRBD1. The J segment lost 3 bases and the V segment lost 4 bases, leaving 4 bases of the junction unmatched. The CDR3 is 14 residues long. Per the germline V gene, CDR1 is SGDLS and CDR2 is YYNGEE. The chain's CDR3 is CASSLGGNNQPQHF. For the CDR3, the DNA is TGTGCCAGCAGCTTAGGGGGCAACAATCAGCCCCAGCATTTT.

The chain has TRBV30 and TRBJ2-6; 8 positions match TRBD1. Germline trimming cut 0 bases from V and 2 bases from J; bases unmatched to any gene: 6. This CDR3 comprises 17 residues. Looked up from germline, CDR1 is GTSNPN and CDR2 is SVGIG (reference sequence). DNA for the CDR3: TGTGCCTGGAGTGTTCCCAGGGGGCAAGCTGGGGCCAACGTCCTGACTTTC. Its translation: CAWSVPRGQAGANVLTF.

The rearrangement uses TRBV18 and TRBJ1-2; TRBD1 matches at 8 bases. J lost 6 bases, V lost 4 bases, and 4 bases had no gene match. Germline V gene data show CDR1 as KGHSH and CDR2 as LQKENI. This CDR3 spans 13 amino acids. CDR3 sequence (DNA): TGTGCCAGCTCACTGACAGGGGATGATGGCTACACCTTC. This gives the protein CASSLTGDDGYTF.

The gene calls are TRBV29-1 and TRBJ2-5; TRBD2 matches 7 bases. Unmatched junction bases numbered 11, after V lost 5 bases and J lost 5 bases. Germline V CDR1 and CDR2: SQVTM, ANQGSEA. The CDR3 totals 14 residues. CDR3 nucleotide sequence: TGCAGCGTTCGCGGAGGCGGGGGTTCGGAGACCCAGTACTTC. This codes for CSVRGGGGSETQYF.

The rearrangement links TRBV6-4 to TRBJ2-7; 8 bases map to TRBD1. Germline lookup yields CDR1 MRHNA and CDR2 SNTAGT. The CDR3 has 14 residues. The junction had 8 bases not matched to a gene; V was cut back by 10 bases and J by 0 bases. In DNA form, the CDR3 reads TGTGCCACCCGGCGGGACAGGCTCTCCTACGAGCAGTACTTC. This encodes CATRRDRLSYEQYF.

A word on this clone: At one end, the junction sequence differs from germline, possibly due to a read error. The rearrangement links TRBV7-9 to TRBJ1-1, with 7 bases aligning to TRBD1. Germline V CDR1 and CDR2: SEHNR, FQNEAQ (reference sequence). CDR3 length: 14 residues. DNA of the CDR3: TGTTCCAGCAGCTCGGGACAGTGGGGAACCACGGCTTTCTTT. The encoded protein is CSSSSGQWGTTAFF.

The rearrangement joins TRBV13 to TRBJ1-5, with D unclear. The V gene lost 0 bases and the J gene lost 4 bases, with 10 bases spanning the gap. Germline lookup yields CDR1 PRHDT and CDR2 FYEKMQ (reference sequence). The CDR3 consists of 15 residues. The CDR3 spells CASSLGSAGNQPQHF. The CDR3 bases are TGTGCCAGCAGCTTAGGCTCGGCCGGGAATCAGCCCCAGCATTTT.

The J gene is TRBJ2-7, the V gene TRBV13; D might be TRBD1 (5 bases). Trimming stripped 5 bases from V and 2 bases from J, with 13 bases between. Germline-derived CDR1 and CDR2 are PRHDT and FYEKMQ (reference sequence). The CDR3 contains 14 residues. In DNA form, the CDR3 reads TGTGCCAGCAGCCCAGGGCGGCCTACCTACGAGCAGTACTTC. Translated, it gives CASSPGRPTYEQYF. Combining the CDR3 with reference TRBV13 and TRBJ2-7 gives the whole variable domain AAGVIQSPRHLIKEKRETATLKCYPIPRHDTVYWYQQGPGQDPQFLISFYEKMQSDKGSIPDRFSAQQFSDYHSELNMSSLELGDSALYFCASSPGRPTYEQYFGPGTRLTVT.

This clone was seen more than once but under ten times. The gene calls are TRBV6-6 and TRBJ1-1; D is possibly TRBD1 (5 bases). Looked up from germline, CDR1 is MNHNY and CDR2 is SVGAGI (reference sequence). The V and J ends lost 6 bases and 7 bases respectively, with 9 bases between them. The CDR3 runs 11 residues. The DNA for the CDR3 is TGTGCCAGCAGACAGGCCCGTGAAGCTTTCTTT. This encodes CASRQAREAFF.

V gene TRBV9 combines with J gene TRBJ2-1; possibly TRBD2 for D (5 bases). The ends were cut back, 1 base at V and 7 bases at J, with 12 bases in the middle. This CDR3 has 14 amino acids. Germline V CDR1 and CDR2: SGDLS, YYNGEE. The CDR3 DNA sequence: TGTGCCAGCAGCGTAAGCGGCATATCGAATGAGCAGTTCTTC. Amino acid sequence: CASSVSGISNEQFF.

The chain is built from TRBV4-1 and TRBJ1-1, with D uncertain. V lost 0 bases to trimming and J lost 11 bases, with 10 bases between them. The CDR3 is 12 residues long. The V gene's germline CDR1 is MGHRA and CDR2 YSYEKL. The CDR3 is CASSQDHSHAFF. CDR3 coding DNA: TGCGCCAGCAGCCAAGATCACTCGCATGCTTTCTTT.

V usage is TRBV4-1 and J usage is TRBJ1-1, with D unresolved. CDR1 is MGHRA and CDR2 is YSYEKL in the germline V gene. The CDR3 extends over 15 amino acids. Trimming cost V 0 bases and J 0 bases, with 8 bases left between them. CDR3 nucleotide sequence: TGCGCCAGCAGCCAAGAAGTCAGGTTGAACACTGAAGCTTTCTTT. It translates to CASSQEVRLNTEAFF.

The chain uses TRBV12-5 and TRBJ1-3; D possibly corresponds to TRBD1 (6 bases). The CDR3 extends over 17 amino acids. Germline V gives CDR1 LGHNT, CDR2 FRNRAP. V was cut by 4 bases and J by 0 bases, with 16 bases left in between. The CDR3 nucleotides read TGTGCTAGTGGTTGGGAAACGGACAGCCCCTCTGGAAACACCATATATTTT. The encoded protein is CASGWETDSPSGNTIYF. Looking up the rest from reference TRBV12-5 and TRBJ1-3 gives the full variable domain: DARVTQTPRHKVTEMGQEVTMRCQPILGHNTVFWYRQTMMQGLELLAYFRNRAPLDDSGMPKDRFSAEMPDATLATLKIQPSEPRDSAVYFCASGWETDSPSGNTIYFGEGSWLTVV.

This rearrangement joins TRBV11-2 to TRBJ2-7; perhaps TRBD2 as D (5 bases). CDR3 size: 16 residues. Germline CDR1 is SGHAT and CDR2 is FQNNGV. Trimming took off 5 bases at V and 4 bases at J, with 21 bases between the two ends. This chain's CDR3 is CASSLGLVGSGYEQYF. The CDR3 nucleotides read TGTGCCAGCAGCCTCGGACTTGTAGGTTCGGGGTACGAGCAGTACTTC. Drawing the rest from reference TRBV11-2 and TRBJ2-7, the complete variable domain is EAGVAQSPRYKIIEKRQSVAFWCNPISGHATLYWYQQILGQGPKLLIQFQNNGVVDDSQLPKDRFSAERLKGVDSTLKIQPAKLEDSAVYLCASSLGLVGSGYEQYFGPGTRLTVT.

The CDR3 DNA sequence: TGTGCCAGCAGTCCCCCTGACAGGGGCTTCTTCGGCGAGCAGTACTTC. It specifies CASSPPDRGFFGEQYF. The chain carries TRBV28 and TRBJ2-7, with 8 nucleotides matching TRBD1. CDR1 and CDR2 from the germline V gene are MDHEN and SYDVKM. The CDR3 runs 16 residues. The ends lost 5 bases at V and 6 bases at J; junction bases unmatched: 15.

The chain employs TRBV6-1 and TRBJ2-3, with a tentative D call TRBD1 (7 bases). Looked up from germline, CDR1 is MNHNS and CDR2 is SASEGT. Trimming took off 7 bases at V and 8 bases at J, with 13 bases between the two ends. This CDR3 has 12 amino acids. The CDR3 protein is CASNAQGGTQYF. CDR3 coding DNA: TGTGCCAGCAACGCTCAGGGGGGTACGCAGTATTTT.

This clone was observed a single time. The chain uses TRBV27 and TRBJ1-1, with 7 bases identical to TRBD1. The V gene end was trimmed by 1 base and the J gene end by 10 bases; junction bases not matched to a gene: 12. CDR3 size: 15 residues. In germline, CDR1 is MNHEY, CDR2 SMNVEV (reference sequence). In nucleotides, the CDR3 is TGTGCCAGCAGTTTATTCCCCGGGGAACAGGGGAGAGCTTTCTTT. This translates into CASSLFPGEQGRAFF.

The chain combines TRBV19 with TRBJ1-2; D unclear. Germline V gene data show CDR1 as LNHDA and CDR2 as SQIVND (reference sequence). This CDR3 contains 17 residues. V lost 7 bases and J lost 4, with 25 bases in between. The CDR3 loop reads CASMDPGAREYLYGYTF. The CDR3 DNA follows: TGTGCCAGTATGGACCCGGGAGCCCGGGAGTACCTCTATGGCTACACCTTC.